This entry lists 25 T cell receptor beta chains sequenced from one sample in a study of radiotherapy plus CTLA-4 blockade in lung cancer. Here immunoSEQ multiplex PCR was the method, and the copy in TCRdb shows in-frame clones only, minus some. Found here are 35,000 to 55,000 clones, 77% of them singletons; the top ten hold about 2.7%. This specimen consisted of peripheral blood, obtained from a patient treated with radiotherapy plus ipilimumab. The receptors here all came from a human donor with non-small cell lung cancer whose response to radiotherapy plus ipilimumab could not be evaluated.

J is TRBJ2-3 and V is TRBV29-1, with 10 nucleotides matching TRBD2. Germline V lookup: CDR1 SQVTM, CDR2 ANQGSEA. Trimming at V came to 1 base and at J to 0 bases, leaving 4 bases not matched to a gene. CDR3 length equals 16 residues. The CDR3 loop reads CSVEGTSGASTDTQYF. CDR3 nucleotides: TGCAGCGTTGAAGGGACTAGCGGTGCTAGCACAGATACGCAGTATTTT.

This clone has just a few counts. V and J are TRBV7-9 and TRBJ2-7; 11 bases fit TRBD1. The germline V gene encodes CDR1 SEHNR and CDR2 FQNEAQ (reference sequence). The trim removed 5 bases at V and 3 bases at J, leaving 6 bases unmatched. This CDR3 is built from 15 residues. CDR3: CASSSPGTGGYEQYF. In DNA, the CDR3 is TGTGCCAGCAGCAGCCCCGGGACAGGGGGCTACGAGCAGTACTTC.

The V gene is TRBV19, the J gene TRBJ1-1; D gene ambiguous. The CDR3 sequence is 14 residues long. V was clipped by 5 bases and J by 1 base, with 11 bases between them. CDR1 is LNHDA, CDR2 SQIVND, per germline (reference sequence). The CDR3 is CASSVRSPNTEAFF. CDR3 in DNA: TGTGCCAGTAGTGTACGGAGTCCGAACACTGAAGCTTTCTTT.

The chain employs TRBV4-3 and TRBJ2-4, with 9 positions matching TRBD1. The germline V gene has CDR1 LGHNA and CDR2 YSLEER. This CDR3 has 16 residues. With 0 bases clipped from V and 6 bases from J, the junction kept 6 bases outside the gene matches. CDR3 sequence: CASSQDPTGGRNIQYF. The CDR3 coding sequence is TGCGCCAGCAGCCAAGACCCCACAGGGGGCAGAAACATTCAGTACTTC.

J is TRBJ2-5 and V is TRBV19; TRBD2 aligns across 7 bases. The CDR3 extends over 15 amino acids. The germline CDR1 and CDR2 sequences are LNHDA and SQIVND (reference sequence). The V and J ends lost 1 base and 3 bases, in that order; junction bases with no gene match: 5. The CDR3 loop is CASSIVGGTKETQYF. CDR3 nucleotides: TGTGCCAGTAGTATAGTGGGGGGGACCAAAGAGACCCAGTACTTC.

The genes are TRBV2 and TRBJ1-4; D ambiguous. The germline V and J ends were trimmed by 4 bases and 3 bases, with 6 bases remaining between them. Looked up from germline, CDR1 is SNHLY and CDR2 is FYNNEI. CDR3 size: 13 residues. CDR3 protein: CASSGQANEKLFF. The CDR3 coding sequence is TGTGCCAGCAGTGGACAAGCTAATGAAAAACTGTTTTTT. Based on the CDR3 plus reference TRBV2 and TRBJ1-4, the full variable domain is EPEVTQTPSHQVTQMGQEVILRCVPISNHLYFYWYRQILGQKVEFLVSFYNNEISEKSEIFDDQFSVERPDGSNFTLKIRSTKLEDSAMYFCASSGQANEKLFFGSGTQLSVL.

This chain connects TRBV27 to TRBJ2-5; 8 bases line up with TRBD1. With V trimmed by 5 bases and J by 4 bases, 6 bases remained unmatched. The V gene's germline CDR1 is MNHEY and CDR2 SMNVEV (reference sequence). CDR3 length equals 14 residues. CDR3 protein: CASSLRGRGETQYF. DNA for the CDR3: TGTGCCAGCAGTCTCAGGGGGCGAGGAGAGACCCAGTACTTC.

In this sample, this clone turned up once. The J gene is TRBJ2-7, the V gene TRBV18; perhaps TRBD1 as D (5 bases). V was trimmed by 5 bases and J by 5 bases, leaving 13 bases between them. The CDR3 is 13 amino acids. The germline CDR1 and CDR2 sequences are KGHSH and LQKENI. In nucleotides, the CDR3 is TGTGCCAGCTCAGCAACCAGGGTTCACGAGCAGTACTTC. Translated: CASSATRVHEQYF.

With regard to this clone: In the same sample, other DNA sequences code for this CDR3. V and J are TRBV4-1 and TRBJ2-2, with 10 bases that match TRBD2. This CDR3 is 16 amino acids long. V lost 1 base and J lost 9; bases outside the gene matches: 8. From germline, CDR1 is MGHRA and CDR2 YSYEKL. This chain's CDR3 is CASSQVRTSGRRELFF. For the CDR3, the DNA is TGCGCCAGCAGCCAAGTCAGGACTAGCGGTCGGAGGGAGCTGTTTTTT.

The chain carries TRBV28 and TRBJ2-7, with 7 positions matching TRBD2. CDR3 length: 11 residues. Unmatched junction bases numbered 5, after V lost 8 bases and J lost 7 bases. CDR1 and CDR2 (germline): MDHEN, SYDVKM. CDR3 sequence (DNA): TGTGCCAGCGGCTGGGGGGGAGAGCAGTACTTC. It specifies CASGWGGEQYF.

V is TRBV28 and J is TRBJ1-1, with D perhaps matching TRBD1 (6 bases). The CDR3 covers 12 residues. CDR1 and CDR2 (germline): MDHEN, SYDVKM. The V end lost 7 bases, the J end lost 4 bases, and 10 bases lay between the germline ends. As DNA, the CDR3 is TGTGCCAGCACCCTAGGGGGCACTGAAGCTTTCTTT. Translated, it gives CASTLGGTEAFF.

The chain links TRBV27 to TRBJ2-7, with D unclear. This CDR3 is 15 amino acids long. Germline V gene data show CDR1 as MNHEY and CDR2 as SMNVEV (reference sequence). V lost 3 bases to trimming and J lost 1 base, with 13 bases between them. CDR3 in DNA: TGTGCCAGCAGTTTCTCTTCGTTTCTTTCCTACGAGCAGTACTTC. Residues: CASSFSSFLSYEQYF.

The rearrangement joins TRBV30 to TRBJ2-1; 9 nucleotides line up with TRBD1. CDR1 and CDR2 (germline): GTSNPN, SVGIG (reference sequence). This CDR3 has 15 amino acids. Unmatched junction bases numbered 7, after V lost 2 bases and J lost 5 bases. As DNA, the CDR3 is TGTGCCTGGAGTATCGGACAGGGGTTTGACAATGAGCAGTTCTTC. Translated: CAWSIGQGFDNEQFF.

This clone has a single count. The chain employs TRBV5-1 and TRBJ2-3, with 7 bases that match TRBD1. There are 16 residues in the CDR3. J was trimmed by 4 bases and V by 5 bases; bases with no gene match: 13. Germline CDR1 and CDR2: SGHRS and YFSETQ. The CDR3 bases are TGCGCCAGCAGGCCACAGACTACAGGGGCCGCAGATACGCAGTATTTT. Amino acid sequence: CASRPQTTGAADTQYF.

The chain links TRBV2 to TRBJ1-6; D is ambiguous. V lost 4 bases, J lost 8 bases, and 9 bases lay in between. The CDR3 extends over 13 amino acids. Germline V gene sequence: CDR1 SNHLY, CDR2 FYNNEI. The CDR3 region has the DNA TGTGCCAGCAGTGGAGTTGCCGATTCACCCCTCCACTTT. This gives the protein CASSGVADSPLHF.

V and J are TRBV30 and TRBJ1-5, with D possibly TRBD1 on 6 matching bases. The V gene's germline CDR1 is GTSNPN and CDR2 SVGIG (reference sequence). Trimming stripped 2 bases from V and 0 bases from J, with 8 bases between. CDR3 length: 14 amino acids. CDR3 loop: CAWSRGNSNQPQHF. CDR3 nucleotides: TGTGCCTGGAGTAGGGGGAATAGCAATCAGCCCCAGCATTTT.

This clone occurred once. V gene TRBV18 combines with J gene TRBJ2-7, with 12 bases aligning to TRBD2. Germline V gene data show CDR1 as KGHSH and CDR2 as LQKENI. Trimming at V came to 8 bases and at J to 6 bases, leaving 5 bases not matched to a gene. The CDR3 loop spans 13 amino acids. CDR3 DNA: TGTGCCAGCCACTCGGGACTAGCGGGCGAGCAGTACTTC. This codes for CASHSGLAGEQYF.

The CDR3 nucleotides read TGTGCCAGCTCCTCCGGGGGGGGGAAAAGATACGAGCAGTACTTC. Translated: CASSSGGGKRYEQYF. The J gene is TRBJ2-7, the V gene TRBV2, with 8 bases lining up with TRBD2. The CDR3 has 15 residues. Germline V lookup: CDR1 SNHLY, CDR2 FYNNEI. V was pared by 8 bases and J by 4 bases, with 13 bases of the junction left unmatched.

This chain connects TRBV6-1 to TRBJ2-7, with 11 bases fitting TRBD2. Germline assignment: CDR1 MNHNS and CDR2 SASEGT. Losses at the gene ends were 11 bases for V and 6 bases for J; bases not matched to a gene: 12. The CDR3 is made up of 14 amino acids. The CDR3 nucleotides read TGTGCCGTTAAACTAGCGGGAGTTCGTTCCGAGCAGTACTTC. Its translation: CAVKLAGVRSEQYF.

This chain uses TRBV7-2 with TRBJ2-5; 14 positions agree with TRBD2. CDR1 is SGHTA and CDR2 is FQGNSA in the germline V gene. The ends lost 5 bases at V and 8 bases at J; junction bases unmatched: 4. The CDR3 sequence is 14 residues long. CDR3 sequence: CASSPGLAGDTQYF. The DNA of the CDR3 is TGTGCCAGCAGCCCGGGACTAGCGGGGGACACCCAGTACTTC.

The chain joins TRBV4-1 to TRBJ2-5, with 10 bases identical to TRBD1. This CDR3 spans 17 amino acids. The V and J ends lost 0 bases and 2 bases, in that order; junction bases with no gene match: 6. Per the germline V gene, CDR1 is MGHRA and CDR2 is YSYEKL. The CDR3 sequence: CASSQDRDRGSQETQYF. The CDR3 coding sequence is TGCGCCAGCAGCCAAGACCGGGACAGGGGTTCTCAAGAGACCCAGTACTTC.

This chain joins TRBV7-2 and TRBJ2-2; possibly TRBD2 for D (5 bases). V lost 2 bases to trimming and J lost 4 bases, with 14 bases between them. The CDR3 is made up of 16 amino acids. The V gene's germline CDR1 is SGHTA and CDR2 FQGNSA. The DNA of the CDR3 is TGTGCCAGCAGCTTAAGGCGGAGGTCGAGCACCGGGGAGCTGTTTTTT. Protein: CASSLRRRSSTGELFF.

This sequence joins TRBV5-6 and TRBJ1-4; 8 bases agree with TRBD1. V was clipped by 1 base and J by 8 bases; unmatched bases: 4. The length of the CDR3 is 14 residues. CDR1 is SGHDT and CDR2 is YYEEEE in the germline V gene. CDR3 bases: TGTGCCAGCAGCTTGTTCCCAGGGGGCGAAAAACTGTTTTTT. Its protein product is CASSLFPGGEKLFF.

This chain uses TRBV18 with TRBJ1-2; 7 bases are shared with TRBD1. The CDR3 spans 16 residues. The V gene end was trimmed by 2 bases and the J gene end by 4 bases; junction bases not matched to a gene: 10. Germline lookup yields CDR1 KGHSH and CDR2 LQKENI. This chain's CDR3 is CASSPTGDPGIYGYTF. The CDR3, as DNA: TGTGCCAGCTCACCAACAGGGGACCCCGGAATCTATGGCTACACCTTC.

The CDR3 DNA reads TGTGCCAGCAGTTTTCTGGGCGAGCCAGATACGCAGTATTTT. Translation: CASSFLGEPDTQYF. The V call is TRBV28, the J call TRBJ2-3; D gene unclear. V was clipped by 3 bases and J by 4 bases, with 11 bases between them. The CDR3 spans 14 residues. Germline CDR1 and CDR2: MDHEN and SYDVKM.